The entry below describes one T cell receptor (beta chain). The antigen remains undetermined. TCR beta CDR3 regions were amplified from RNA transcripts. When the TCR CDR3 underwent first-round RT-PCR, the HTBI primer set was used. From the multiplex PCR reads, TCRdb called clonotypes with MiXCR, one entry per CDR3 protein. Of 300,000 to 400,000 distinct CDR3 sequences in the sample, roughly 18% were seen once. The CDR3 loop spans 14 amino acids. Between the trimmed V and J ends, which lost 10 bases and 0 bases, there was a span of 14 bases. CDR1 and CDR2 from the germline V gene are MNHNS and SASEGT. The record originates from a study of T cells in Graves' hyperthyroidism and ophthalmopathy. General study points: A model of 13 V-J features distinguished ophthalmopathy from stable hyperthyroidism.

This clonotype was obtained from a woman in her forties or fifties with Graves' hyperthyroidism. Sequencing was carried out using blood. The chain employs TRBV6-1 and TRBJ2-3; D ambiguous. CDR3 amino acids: CATRRADSTDTQYF. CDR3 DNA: TGTGCCACAAGAAGGGCCGACAGCACAGATACGCAGTATTTT.